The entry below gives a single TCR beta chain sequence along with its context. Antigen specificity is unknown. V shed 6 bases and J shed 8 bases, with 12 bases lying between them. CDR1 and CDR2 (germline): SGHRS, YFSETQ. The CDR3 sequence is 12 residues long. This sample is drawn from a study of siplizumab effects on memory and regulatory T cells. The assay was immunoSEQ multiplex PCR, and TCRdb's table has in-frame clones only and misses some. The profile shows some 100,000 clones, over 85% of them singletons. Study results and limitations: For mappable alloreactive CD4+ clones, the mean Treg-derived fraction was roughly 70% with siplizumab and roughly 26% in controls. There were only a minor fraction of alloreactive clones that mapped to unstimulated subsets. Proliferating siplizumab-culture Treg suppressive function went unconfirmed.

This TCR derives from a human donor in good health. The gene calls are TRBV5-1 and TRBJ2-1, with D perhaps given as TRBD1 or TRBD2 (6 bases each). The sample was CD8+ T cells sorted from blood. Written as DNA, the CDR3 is TGCGCCAGCAAGGCAGGGGACTATGAGCAGTTCTTC. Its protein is CASKAGDYEQFF.